These 10 T cell receptor beta chains originate from one sample sequenced in a study of breast tumors, draining lymph nodes, adjacent tissues. The lymph nodes were axillary draining lymph nodes from breast cancer patients. Each CDR3 protein is one row after TCRdb ran MiXCR on the multiplex PCR reads. There are 150,000 to 200,000 distinct CDR3 sequences in the sample; approximately 30% occur only once, and roughly 4.3% lies in the top ten. Sequenced: axillary lymph node tissue. The receptors were gathered from a female donor with breast cancer. Some clones in this sample may be carry-over from other donors' samples.

In the case of this clonotype: The CDR3 does not close with the conserved phenylalanine or tryptophan, likely indicating a read error. No DNA is shown, since the ends of the CDR3 on it are uncertain; the CDR3 is the one TCRdb lists. The rearrangement joins TRBV7-9 to TRBJ2-5; TRBD2 is the table's D call, not checked against the DNA. Germline V gene data show CDR1 as SEHNR and CDR2 as FQNEAQ (reference sequence). The CDR3 numbers 9 amino acids, ends counted. The CDR3 here is CASRPGLAG.

The V gene is TRBV20-1, the J gene TRBJ2-5, with 11 positions matching TRBD2. Germline trimming cut 1 base from V and 7 bases from J; bases unmatched to any gene: 8. Germline lookup yields CDR1 DFQATT and CDR2 SNEGSKA (reference sequence). The CDR3 extends over 15 amino acids. The CDR3 spells CSARAIAGGRGTQYF. CDR3 nucleotide sequence: TGCAGTGCTAGAGCTATAGCGGGAGGGAGAGGGACCCAGTACTTC.

This clonotype showed up just a few times. This may be a read error: a much more frequent sequence differs by one nucleotide. CDR3 bases: TGTGCCAGCAGACACGGACGGGGGGCGGGCGGGGAGCTGTTTTTT. Protein product: CASRHGRGAGGELFF. The rearrangement uses TRBV7-3 and TRBJ2-2; TRBD2 might be the D (7 bases). The CDR3 length is 15 residues. V lost 6 bases, J lost 7 bases, and 18 bases lay in between. Germline V lookup: CDR1 SGHTA, CDR2 FQGTGA.

Many counts were recorded for this clonotype. The rearrangement joins TRBV5-5 to TRBJ2-7; D not certain. The germline V gene has CDR1 SGHKS and CDR2 YYEKEE (reference sequence). This CDR3 has 14 residues. Trimming left V 1 base short and J 2 bases short, with 10 bases between. As DNA, the CDR3 is TGTGCCAGCAGCTTGAAACTGTTCGCCTACGAGCAGTACTTC. Translation gives CASSLKLFAYEQYF.

This clonotype was detected only a few times. This chain links TRBV28 with TRBJ1-5; 11 nucleotides agree with TRBD1. The junction had 9 bases not matched to a gene; V was cut back by 5 bases and J by 3 bases. CDR3 size: 17 residues. The germline V gene encodes CDR1 MDHEN and CDR2 SYDVKM. CDR3 residues: CASSINRDRGDNQPQHF. The CDR3 bases are TGTGCCAGCAGTATTAACCGGGACAGGGGGGACAATCAGCCCCAGCATTTT.

The sample holds many counts of this clonotype. The chain uses TRBV10-3 and TRBJ1-2; no clear D. V lost 3 bases and J 4 bases, leaving 9 bases between the germline ends. The length of the CDR3 is 13 residues. The V gene's germline CDR1 is ENHRY and CDR2 SYGVKD. The CDR3 loop reads CAISDSQVYGYTF. The CDR3 nucleotides read TGTGCCATCAGTGATTCCCAGGTCTATGGCTACACCTTC.

This clonotype was detected once. V and J are TRBV18 and TRBJ1-4; tentative D call: TRBD1 (6 bases). The V end was cut by 4 bases, the J end by 9 bases, with 21 bases between. This CDR3 region has 16 residues. Germline V gene data show CDR1 as KGHSH and CDR2 as LQKENI. CDR3 loop: CASSQTKRGASKKLFF. The DNA for the CDR3 is TGTGCCAGCTCACAAACAAAACGGGGGGCGAGTAAAAAACTGTTTTTT.

This clonotype was detected ten times or more. V and J are TRBV20-1 and TRBJ2-3; 12 bases map to TRBD2. This CDR3 has 16 amino acids. In germline, CDR1 is DFQATT, CDR2 SNEGSKA (reference sequence). V lost 4 bases and J lost 0; bases outside the gene matches: 5. CDR3 nucleotides: TGCAGTGCTACCAGACTAGCGGGGGATAGCACAGATACGCAGTATTTT. Residues: CSATRLAGDSTDTQYF.

This clonotype occurred many times. V is TRBV19 and J is TRBJ1-6, with 8 positions matching TRBD1. The germline CDR1 and CDR2 sequences are LNHDA and SQIVND (reference sequence). The CDR3 totals 16 residues. CDR3 nucleotides: TGTGCGACCAGTAGGACCCGGACAGGGAACGGTTCACCCCTCCACTTT. Protein sequence: CATSRTRTGNGSPLHF.

In regard to this clonotype: This CDR3 is missing its conserved last phenylalanine or tryptophan, likely due to a read error. CDR3 protein: CASSPDGGPETQYL. For the CDR3, the DNA is TGTGCCAGCAGCCCCGACGGGGGTCCGGAGACCCAGTACCTC. The genes are TRBV7-9 and TRBJ2-5; tentatively, D is TRBD2 (6 bases). V was pared by 5 bases and J by 5 bases, with 15 bases between. CDR3 size: 14 residues. Germline V gene sequence: CDR1 SEHNR, CDR2 FQNEAQ (reference sequence).